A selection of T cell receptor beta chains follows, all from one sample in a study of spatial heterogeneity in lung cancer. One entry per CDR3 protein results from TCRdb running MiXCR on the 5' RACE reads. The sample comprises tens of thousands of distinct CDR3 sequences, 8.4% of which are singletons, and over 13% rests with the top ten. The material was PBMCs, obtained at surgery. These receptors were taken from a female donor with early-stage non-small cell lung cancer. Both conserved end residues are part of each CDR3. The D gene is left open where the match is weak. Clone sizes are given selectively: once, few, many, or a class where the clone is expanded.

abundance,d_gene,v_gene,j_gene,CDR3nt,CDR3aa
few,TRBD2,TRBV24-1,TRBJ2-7,TGTGCCACCAGTGATCCGTCCGGGAGGTCCTACGAGCAGTACTTC,CATSDPSGRSYEQYF
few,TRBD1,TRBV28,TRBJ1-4,TGTGCCAGCACCTCCGGGACAGGGAAAGTGGCTAATGAAAAACTGTTTTTT,CASTSGTGKVANEKLFF
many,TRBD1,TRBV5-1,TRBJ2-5,TGCGCCAGCAGCTGGGGGACAGGAGATTTGAAAGAGACCCAGTACTTC,CASSWGTGDLKETQYF
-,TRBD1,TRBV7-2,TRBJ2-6,TGTGCCAGCAGCTTACCCCGGACAGGGGGTCGATTCAGCTCTGGGGCCAACGTCCTGACTTTC,CASSLPRTGGRFSSGANVLTF
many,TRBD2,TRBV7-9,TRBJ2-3,TGTGCCAGCAGCTTAGACGGGAGGGCCATAGATACGCAGTATTTT,CASSLDGRAIDTQYF
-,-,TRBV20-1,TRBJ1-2,TGCAGTGCAGGACCTTATACTAACTATGGCTACACCTTC,CSAGPYTNYGYTF
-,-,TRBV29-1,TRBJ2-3,TGCAGCGTTGAAGAGCGGGTCAGCACAGATACGCAGTATTTT,CSVEERVSTDTQYF
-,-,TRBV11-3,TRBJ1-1,TGTGCCAGCAGCTTAAAATACCAGGGGTTGAACACTGAAGCTTTCTTT,CASSLKYQGLNTEAFF
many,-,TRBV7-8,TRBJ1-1,TGTGCCAGCAGCTTGGGGTCAGCGAACACTGAAGCTTTCTTT,CASSLGSANTEAFF
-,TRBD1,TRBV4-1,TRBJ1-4,TGCGCCAGCAGCCAGATGGGACAGGGGGCGCATGAAAAACTGTTTTTT,CASSQMGQGAHEKLFF
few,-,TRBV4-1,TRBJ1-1,TGCGCCAGCAGCCAAGTGGGGGGCACTGAAGCTTTCTTT,CASSQVGGTEAFF
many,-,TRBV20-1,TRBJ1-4,TGCAGTGCTAGAGAAAGCGGGCGTGAAAAACTGTTTTTT,CSARESGREKLFF
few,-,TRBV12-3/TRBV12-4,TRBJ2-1,TGTGCCAGCATTGGCAGGCCGGACAATGAGCAGTTCTTC,CASIGRPDNEQFF
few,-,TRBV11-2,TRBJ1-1,TGTGCCAGCAGCCCGTCGGGGGCCGGGACTGAAGCTTTCTTT,CASSPSGAGTEAFF
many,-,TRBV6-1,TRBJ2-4,TGTGCCAGCAGCTCTAGGGGGAACATTCAGTACTTC,CASSSRGNIQYF
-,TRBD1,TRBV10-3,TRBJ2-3,TGTGCCACTGGCCTGGACAGGGGCACAGATACGCAGTATTTT,CATGLDRGTDTQYF
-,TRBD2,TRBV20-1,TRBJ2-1,TGCAGTGCCATCACGCGGGAGGGGAGGTCCTACAATGAGCAGTTCTTC,CSAITREGRSYNEQFF
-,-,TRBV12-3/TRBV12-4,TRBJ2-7,TGTGCCAGCAGTTTTTTGGGCAGCGGCTACGAGCAGTACTTC,CASSFLGSGYEQYF
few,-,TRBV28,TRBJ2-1,TGTGCCAGCAGTTTACCCAGCTCCTACAATGAGCAGTTCTTC,CASSLPSSYNEQFF
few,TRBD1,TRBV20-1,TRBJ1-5,TGCAGTGCTAGAGATCTGAGAACAGGGGATCAGCCCCAGCATTTT,CSARDLRTGDQPQHF
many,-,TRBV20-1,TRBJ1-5,TGCAGTGCTACTGGGCCGAATCAGCCCCAGCATTTT,CSATGPNQPQHF
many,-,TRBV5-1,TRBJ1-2,TGCGCCAGCAGCTTGGACGGGGACACCAACTATGGCTACACCTTC,CASSLDGDTNYGYTF
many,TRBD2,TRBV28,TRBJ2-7,TGTGCCAGCAGCCCCCCACGGGGAGGGATTACCTCCTACGAGCAGTACTTC,CASSPPRGGITSYEQYF
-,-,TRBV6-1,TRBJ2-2,TGTGCCAGCATTCCCGGGAATGGGGAGCTGTTTTTT,CASIPGNGELFF
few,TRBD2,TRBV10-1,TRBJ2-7,TGCGCCAGCAGTCCACTAGCGGGAGGAGGCGACGAGCAGTACTTC,CASSPLAGGGDEQYF
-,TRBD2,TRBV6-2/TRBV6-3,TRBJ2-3,TGTGCCAGCAGTCAACTAGCGGTAGATACGCAGTATTTT,CASSQLAVDTQYF
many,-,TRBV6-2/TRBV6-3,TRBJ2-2,TGTGCCAGCAGGACCGCCAACGGGGAGCTGTTTTTT,CASRTANGELFF
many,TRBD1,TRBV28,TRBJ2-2,TGTGCCAGCAGTCCGGGGACAGGCCTTGGGACGGCCGGGGAGCTGTTTTTT,CASSPGTGLGTAGELFF
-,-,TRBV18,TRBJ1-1,TGTGCCAGCTCTTACGCGGTAGGCGGTGAAGCTTTCTTT,CASSYAVGGEAFF
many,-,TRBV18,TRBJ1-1,TGTGCCAGCTCCTCCATCAGGGACACTGAAGCTTTCTTT,CASSSIRDTEAFF
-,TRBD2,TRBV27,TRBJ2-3,TGTGCCAGCGCCCTTGGCAGCGGGAGGGAGGGTACGCAGTATTTT,CASALGSGREGTQYF
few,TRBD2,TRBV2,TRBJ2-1,TGTGCTAGCAGTGAATGGGCTAGCGGGAGCTCCTACAATGAGCAGTTCTTC,CASSEWASGSSYNEQFF
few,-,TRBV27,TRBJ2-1,TGTGCCAGCAGTTTTATAGGGCCGAAGGATGAGCAGTTCTTC,CASSFIGPKDEQFF
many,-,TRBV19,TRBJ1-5,TGTGCCAGTAGTATTTCCGCAGCAAATCAGCCCCAGCATTTT,CASSISAANQPQHF
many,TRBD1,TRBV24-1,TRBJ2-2,TGTGCCACCAGCGCCTCGAGGGACAGGGGATACACCGGGGAGCTGTTTTTT,CATSASRDRGYTGELFF
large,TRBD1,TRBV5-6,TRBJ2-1,TGTGCCAGCAGTACAGGGACAGGGGACAATGAGCAGTTCTTC,CASSTGTGDNEQFF
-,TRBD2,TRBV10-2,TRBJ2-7,TGCGCCAGCAGTGAGCCCCAATTAGAAACTAGCGGGGTATCCTACGAGCAGTACTTC,CASSEPQLETSGVSYEQYF
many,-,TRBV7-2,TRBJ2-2,TGTGCCAGCAGCTCTCACAGGCCCCCCACCGGGGAGCTGTTTTTT,CASSSHRPPTGELFF
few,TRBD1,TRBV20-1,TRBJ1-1,TGCAGTGCTAGAAGCCCTTCGGGACAGGGCCTGAACACTGAAGCTTTCTTT,CSARSPSGQGLNTEAFF
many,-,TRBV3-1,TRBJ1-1,TGTGCCAGCAGCCAACTACTCATGAACACTGAAGCTTTCTTT,CASSQLLMNTEAFF
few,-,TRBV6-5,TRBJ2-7,TGTGCCAGCAGTTACTCCTCGACAGGTGCCGAGCAGTACTTC,CASSYSSTGAEQYF
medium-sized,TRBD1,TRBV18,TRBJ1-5,TGTGCCAGCTCTCCGGGACAGGGGTCAAATCAGCCCCAGCATTTT,CASSPGQGSNQPQHF
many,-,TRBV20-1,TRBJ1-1,TGCAGTGCTAGAGATGACGGCTTTGAAGCTTTCTTT,CSARDDGFEAFF
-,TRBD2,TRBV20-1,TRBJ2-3,TGCAGTGCTGGTCCTAGCGGGAGAACACCAGATACGCAGTATTTT,CSAGPSGRTPDTQYF
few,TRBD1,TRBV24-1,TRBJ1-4,TGTGCCACCAGTGACGGACGGACAGGCCGAGGAGAAAAACTGTTTTTT,CATSDGRTGRGEKLFF
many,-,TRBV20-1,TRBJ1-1,TGCAGTGTTCAGAAAAACACTGAAGCTTTCTTT,CSVQKNTEAFF
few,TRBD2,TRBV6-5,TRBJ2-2,TGTGCCAGCAGTTATCTGGGACTAGCGGGACCGAACACCGGGGAGCTGTTTTTT,CASSYLGLAGPNTGELFF
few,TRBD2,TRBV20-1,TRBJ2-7,TGCAGTGCTAGAGCGGCTAGCGGGAACTACGAGCAGTACTTC,CSARAASGNYEQYF
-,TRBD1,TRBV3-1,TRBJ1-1,TGTGCCACGGGGGGACAGCTTGAAGCTTTCTTT,CATGGQLEAFF
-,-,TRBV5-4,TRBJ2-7,TGTGCCAGCAGCTCTAAGCGGGCTAGCAATGAGCAGTACTTC,CASSSKRASNEQYF
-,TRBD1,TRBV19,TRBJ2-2,TGTGCCAGTAGTCGTCAACAGGGGTTCATCGGGGAGCTGTTTTTT,CASSRQQGFIGELFF
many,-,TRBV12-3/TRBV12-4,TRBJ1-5,TGTGCCAGCAGTTTTTCCAGAAGCAATCAGCCCCAGCATTTT,CASSFSRSNQPQHF
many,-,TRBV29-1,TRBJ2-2,TGCAGCGCTCTCGGGGCGGGGTTCTCCGGGGAGCTGTTTTTT,CSALGAGFSGELFF
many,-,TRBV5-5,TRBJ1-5,TGTGCCAGCAGCTCCCGGACGGACAATCAGCCCCAGCATTTT,CASSSRTDNQPQHF